There are a few counts of the clone carrying this T cell receptor (beta chain). Germline V gene lookup returns CDR1 GTSNPN and CDR2 SVGIG (reference sequence). The CDR3 length is 14 residues. Germline trimming cut 3 bases from V and 2 bases from J; bases unmatched to any gene: 3. How the authors handled the data: Estimation of nucleated cell counts was performed using reference gene primer amplification. Sequencing used immunoSEQ multiplex PCR; TCRdb keeps in-frame clones, though not all of them. Clonal size and the V and J genes are those of that table, whereas D and trimming came from the DNA. This sample has about 190,000 clones, with approximately 80% found just once. This sample stems from a study of blood T cell repertoires in COVID-19. Study information: The origin of the acute and convalescent COVID-19 samples was the United States, Italy and Spain. Nucleic acid was either cDNA or gDNA, and it came from T cells, B-cell-depleted T cells, or PBMCs.

The chain links TRBV30 to TRBJ2-3; 9 nucleotides match TRBD1. The receptor was isolated from a man aged 50 to 59 who had recovered from COVID-19. Sequencing was performed on peripheral blood. The CDR3 nucleotides read TGTGCCTGGAGCAGGGACAGGGACACAGATACGCAGTATTTT. Translated: CAWSRDRDTDTQYF.